These 21 T cell receptor beta chains were all obtained from the same sample, sequenced in a study of regulatory T cells in long-lasting Graves disease. Time point denoted: persistent/refractory GD, antithyroid drugs over 5 years with positive TRAb. Making the TCR library involved RNA that had been extracted from PBMCs. Arm-PCR of CDR3 regions and iRepertoire HTBI primers were used to build TCR beta libraries. TCRdb analysed the multiplex PCR reads with MiXCR anew, one entry per CDR3 protein. The repertoire holds approximately 690,000 distinct CDR3 sequences, with approximately 31% as singletons. This specimen was peripheral blood mononuclear cells (PBMCs), taken when the disease was refractory, from a patient treated with antithyroid drugs. Receptors were obtained from a female donor with Graves disease.

The rearrangement uses TRBV29-1 and TRBJ1-5, with D possibly matching TRBD1 (5 bases). CDR3 length: 14 amino acids. The germline V gene has CDR1 SQVTM and CDR2 ANQGSEA. V lost 5 bases, J lost 6 bases, and 17 bases lay in between. The CDR3 is CSVITGGPTQPQHF. The CDR3 DNA reads as TGCAGCGTTATTACAGGAGGGCCGACTCAGCCCCAGCATTTT.

This clonotype has more than one count but fewer than ten. The chain recombines TRBV30 with TRBJ1-2, with D possibly matching TRBD1 (5 bases). CDR1 and CDR2 (germline): GTSNPN, SVGIG (reference sequence). This CDR3 has 15 residues. The V end lost 3 bases, the J end lost 3 bases, and 17 bases lay between the germline ends. CDR3 nucleotide sequence: TGTGCCTGGAGGGGTGGGCTGGACAAAGACTATGGCTACACCTTC. Its translation: CAWRGGLDKDYGYTF.

This chain links TRBV19 with TRBJ2-1; 9 bases line up with TRBD2. Looked up from germline, CDR1 is LNHDA and CDR2 is SQIVND (reference sequence). The V segment lost 3 bases and the J segment 2 bases; nucleotides outside the gene matches: 2. The CDR3 contains 15 residues. For the CDR3, the DNA is TGTGCCAGTAGTATCGCTAGCGGGACCTACAATGAGCAGTTCTTC. This gives the protein CASSIASGTYNEQFF.

This chain connects TRBV20-1 to TRBJ2-3; tentatively, D is TRBD2 (6 bases). The ends were cut back, 0 bases at V and 5 bases at J, with 12 bases in the middle. Germline V gene lookup returns CDR1 DFQATT and CDR2 SNEGSKA (reference sequence). The CDR3 extends over 14 amino acids. CDR3 DNA sequence: TGCAGTGCTAGAGATGTCGGGAGTTTAGATACGCAGTATTTT. This gives the protein CSARDVGSLDTQYF.

The rearrangement uses TRBV6-2 or TRBV6-3 and TRBJ2-7; a possible D gene is TRBD2 (5 bases). Between the trimmed V and J ends, which lost 0 bases and 5 bases, there was a span of 8 bases. The CDR3 length is 13 residues. Germline V lookup: CDR1 MNHEY, CDR2 SVGEGT. The CDR3 DNA sequence: TGTGCCAGCAGTTACTCGAGGGCCCACGAGCAGTACTTC. Amino acids: CASSYSRAHEQYF.

The rearrangement uses TRBV12-3 or TRBV12-4 and TRBJ1-5; D call uncertain. The CDR3 runs to 13 residues. V lost 6 bases, J lost 4 bases, and 10 bases lay in between. As DNA, the CDR3 is TGTGCCAGCAGAGAAAAGGAAAATCAGCCCCAGCATTTT. Protein product: CASREKENQPQHF.

V is TRBV28 and J is TRBJ1-1; weak D call: TRBD1 (6 bases). Germline values: CDR1 MDHEN, CDR2 SYDVKM. V lost 6 bases and J lost 1, with 15 bases in between. The CDR3 spans 15 residues. The CDR3 DNA is TGTGCCAGCAGCGAAGCGGGGACAAGGAACACTGAAGCTTTCTTT. It specifies CASSEAGTRNTEAFF.

This clonotype was seen more than once but under ten times. V and J are TRBV7-9 and TRBJ2-7; maybe TRBD1 (6 bases). The CDR3 runs to 15 residues. The germline CDR1 and CDR2 sequences are SEHNR and FQNEAQ (reference sequence). The V end was cut by 1 base, the J end by 4 bases, with 14 bases between. The CDR3 DNA follows: TGTGCCAGCAGCTTAGGAGGGGGTCTAACATACGAGCAGTACTTC. It encodes CASSLGGGLTYEQYF.

The V gene is TRBV7-9, the J gene TRBJ2-4, with 8 bases aligning to TRBD2. The V gene end was trimmed by 5 bases and the J gene end by 3 bases; junction bases not matched to a gene: 9. In germline, CDR1 is SEHNR, CDR2 FQNEAQ (reference sequence). The CDR3 is 16 amino acids. CDR3 nucleotides: TGTGCCAGCAGCCCCCAGCGGGAGTGGGTCAAAAACATTCAGTACTTC. Encoded protein: CASSPQREWVKNIQYF.

V is TRBV5-1 and J is TRBJ1-6; the D is unclear. Germline lookup yields CDR1 SGHRS and CDR2 YFSETQ. There are 18 residues in the CDR3. Trimming stripped 5 bases from V and 15 bases from J, with 33 bases between. Written as DNA, the CDR3 is TGCGCCAGCAGTCCCGACGCCGCGGGAAGTGCCTCGGGATCTCTCCTCCACTTT. Its protein is CASSPDAAGSASGSLLHF.

This clonotype was seen at least ten times. The V call is TRBV11-2, the J call TRBJ1-1; no firm D call. The CDR3 spans 17 residues. In germline, CDR1 is SGHAT, CDR2 FQNNGV. The V end was cut by 1 base, the J end by 7 bases, with 22 bases between. The CDR3 DNA reads TGTGCCAGCAGCTTAGGGCGACATAACTTGAACAAGGTTGAAGCTTTCTTT. This translates into CASSLGRHNLNKVEAFF.

There are many counts of this clonotype. This chain connects TRBV11-2 to TRBJ2-7; D ambiguous. With 1 base removed from V and 0 bases from J, the gap between germline ends came to 10 bases. The CDR3 sequence is 15 residues long. Per the germline V gene, CDR1 is SGHAT and CDR2 is FQNNGV. CDR3: CASSLGWGSSYEQYF. Here the CDR3 DNA reads TGTGCCAGCAGCTTAGGGTGGGGAAGCTCCTACGAGCAGTACTTC.

This clonotype was observed a few times. The chain has TRBV6-1 and TRBJ2-7; the D gene is possibly TRBD2 (5 bases). This CDR3 region has 13 residues. Deletions cut 3 bases from V and 5 bases from J, with 11 bases between. CDR1 and CDR2 from the germline V gene are MNHNS and SASEGT. The CDR3 region has the DNA TGTGCCAGCAGTGATATAGAGGGTAACGAGCAGTACTTC. Encoded protein: CASSDIEGNEQYF.

Many counts were recorded for this clonotype. The chain joins TRBV11-1 to TRBJ1-6; D is unresolved. With 1 base removed from V and 7 bases from J, the gap between germline ends came to 5 bases. Germline V gene sequence: CDR1 SGHAT, CDR2 FQDESV (reference sequence). The CDR3 length is 13 residues. The CDR3 region has the DNA TGTGCCAGCAGCTTAGTTTGGAATTCACCCCTCCACTTT. This encodes CASSLVWNSPLHF.

In its sample, this clonotype was seen a few times. This chain links TRBV7-2 with TRBJ1-1; D gene unclear. Germline CDR1 and CDR2: SGHTA and FQGNSA. V lost 4 bases and J lost 10, with 10 bases in between. The CDR3 runs 11 residues. The CDR3, as DNA: TGTGCCAGCAGCTGGACCCTGTCAGCTTTCTTT. Encoded protein: CASSWTLSAFF.

The rearrangement links TRBV27 to TRBJ2-7; 8 bases map to TRBD1. In germline, CDR1 is MNHEY, CDR2 SMNVEV (reference sequence). V was clipped by 10 bases and J by 2 bases; unmatched bases: 4. The CDR3 covers 12 residues. CDR3 sequence: CATRTGTYEQYF. Written as DNA, the CDR3 is TGTGCCACCCGGACAGGGACCTACGAGCAGTACTTC.

This clonotype was observed a handful of times. This rearrangement joins TRBV6-2 or TRBV6-3 to TRBJ2-5, with 10 positions matching TRBD2. The CDR3 runs to 14 residues. In germline, CDR1 is MNHEY, CDR2 SVGEGT. V gave up 8 bases and J gave up 7 bases; unmatched junction bases: 10. The CDR3 here is CASLPLAGTATQYF. The CDR3 DNA reads TGTGCCAGCCTCCCACTAGCGGGAACGGCGACCCAGTACTTC.

The chain links TRBV10-2 to TRBJ1-1; TRBD1 matches at 7 bases. V was pared by 11 bases and J by 4 bases, with 4 bases of the junction left unmatched. The CDR3 is 11 amino acids. From germline, CDR1 is WSHSY and CDR2 SAAADI. The CDR3 DNA reads as TGCGCCGTAAAGGGGGCCACTGAAGCTTTCTTT. This translates into CAVKGATEAFF.

Points on this clonotype: One end of the junction varies from germline; a read error may be responsible. The chain uses TRBV6-6 and TRBJ2-7; D is uncertain. The CDR3 contains 13 residues. Germline lookup yields CDR1 MNHNY and CDR2 SVGAGI (reference sequence). CDR3 amino acids: CASSYSRPYGQYF. DNA of the CDR3: TGTGCCAGCAGTTACTCTAGACCTTACGGGCAGTACTTC.

The rearrangement links TRBV12-5 to TRBJ1-1, with 9 nucleotides matching TRBD1. V shed 8 bases, J shed 4 bases, and the junction held 2 bases outside the gene matches. The CDR3 sequence is 12 residues long. The germline V gene encodes CDR1 LGHNT and CDR2 FRNRAP. The CDR3 nucleotides read TGTGCTAGTATGGGACAGGGCACTGAAGCTTTCTTT. Encoded protein: CASMGQGTEAFF.

This chain links TRBV6-1 with TRBJ2-7, with 12 bases matching TRBD2. Trimming removed 7 bases from V and 4 bases from J; junction bases left unmatched: 5. The germline CDR1 and CDR2 sequences are MNHNS and SASEGT. This CDR3 is built from 14 residues. CDR3 DNA: TGTGCCAGCATTGCCGGACTAGCGGGATACGAGCAGTACTTC. Protein sequence: CASIAGLAGYEQYF.